The 27 T cell receptor beta chains listed next were all sequenced from one sample in a study of siplizumab effects on memory and regulatory T cells. Sequencing was performed with immunoSEQ multiplex PCR; in TCRdb, only in-frame clones are kept and a portion is missing. The sample includes roughly 50,000 clones, 95% to 98% of them seen just once. The sequencing input was naive CD4+ T cells sorted from blood. These receptors all stem from a human donor in good health.

The chain employs TRBV5-1 and TRBJ2-1, with D possibly matching TRBD1 (6 bases). Per germline, CDR1 SGHRS and CDR2 YFSETQ. This CDR3 is built from 15 residues. V lost 4 bases, J lost 8 bases, and 19 bases lay in between. CDR3 in amino acids: CASSPSGVVRDEQFF. DNA for the CDR3: TGCGCCAGCAGCCCGTCAGGGGTTGTACGGGATGAGCAGTTCTTC. The full variable domain, its missing parts supplied by reference TRBV5-1 and TRBJ2-1, is KAGVTQTPRYLIKTRGQQVTLSCSPISGHRSVSWYQQTPGQGLQFLFEYFSETQRNKGNFPGRFSGRQFSNSRSEMNVSTLELGDSALYLCASSPSGVVRDEQFFGPGTRLTVL.

V is TRBV7-8 and J is TRBJ2-3; D possibly corresponds to TRBD2 (6 bases). V was trimmed by 5 bases and J by 5 bases, leaving 14 bases between them. The CDR3 length is 14 residues. Looked up from germline, CDR1 is SGHVS and CDR2 is FQNEAQ. The CDR3 spells CASSQRVRRDTQYF. For the CDR3, the DNA is TGTGCCAGCAGCCAGCGGGTCAGGAGAGATACGCAGTATTTT.

This clone has just one count. This sequence joins TRBV19 and TRBJ1-2; D not resolved. The CDR3 length is 11 residues. Germline lookup yields CDR1 LNHDA and CDR2 SQIVND (reference sequence). V lost 11 bases, J lost 6 bases, and 13 bases lay in between. The CDR3 protein is CAFPPADGYTF. CDR3 coding DNA: TGTGCCTTCCCCCCGGCGGATGGCTACACCTTC.

The rearrangement uses TRBV2 and TRBJ1-2; TRBD1 agrees at 7 bases. J was trimmed by 4 bases and V by 4 bases; bases with no gene match: 9. The germline gives CDR1 SNHLY, CDR2 FYNNEI. This CDR3 contains 15 residues. CDR3 nucleotide sequence: TGTGCCAGCAGTGGGACAGGACGATCCGTCTATGGCTACACCTTC. It encodes CASSGTGRSVYGYTF.

V and J are TRBV6-1 and TRBJ1-5; D not resolved. Trimming took off 4 bases at V and 0 bases at J, with 10 bases between the two ends. CDR1 is MNHNS and CDR2 is SASEGT in the germline V gene. CDR3 size: 15 residues. This chain's CDR3 is CASSARGVSNQPQHF. The CDR3 nucleotides are TGTGCCAGCAGTGCCCGCGGGGTTAGCAATCAGCCCCAGCATTTT.

The chain recombines TRBV19 with TRBJ2-1, with D possibly being TRBD1 (6 bases). Germline assignment: CDR1 LNHDA and CDR2 SQIVND (reference sequence). V was pared by 1 base and J by 5 bases, with 12 bases between. There are 15 residues in the CDR3. In nucleotides, the CDR3 is TGTGCCAGTAGTATAGGAGGCAGGGGCGACAATGAGCAGTTCTTC. Amino acid sequence: CASSIGGRGDNEQFF.

This clone was seen a handful of times. The V and J genes are TRBV6-5 and TRBJ2-2; D gene uncertain. Germline V gives CDR1 MNHEY, CDR2 SVGAGI. The CDR3 runs 12 residues. V was trimmed by 6 bases and J by 3 bases, leaving 5 bases between them. CDR3 bases: TGTGCCAGCAGGAGAGACACCGGGGAGCTGTTTTTT. Translating gives CASRRDTGELFF.

The chain is built from TRBV6-5 and TRBJ2-1; 7 positions agree with TRBD2. The CDR3 has 15 residues. The ends lost 8 bases at V and 3 bases at J; junction bases unmatched: 10. CDR1 is MNHEY and CDR2 is SVGAGI in the germline V gene. CDR3 protein: CASSSLRGYYNEQFF. CDR3 bases: TGTGCCAGCTCTAGCTTGCGGGGGTACTACAATGAGCAGTTCTTC.

The rearrangement joins TRBV19 to TRBJ2-1; D is ambiguous. CDR1 LNHDA and CDR2 SQIVND come from the germline V gene (reference sequence). The CDR3 loop spans 14 amino acids. Trimming took off 6 bases at V and 6 bases at J, with 15 bases between the two ends. DNA for the CDR3: TGTGCCAGTAGATCTAAGGTGGGTCCCAATGAGCAGTTCTTC. Encoded protein: CASRSKVGPNEQFF.

This chain uses TRBV28 with TRBJ2-1; the D gene is possibly TRBD2 (5 bases). V shed 3 bases and J shed 4 bases, with 16 bases lying between them. The CDR3 covers 16 residues. Germline V CDR1 and CDR2: MDHEN, SYDVKM. In DNA, the CDR3 is TGTGCCAGCAGTTTGGGTGGGAGAGCCCATTACAATGAGCAGTTCTTC. This codes for CASSLGGRAHYNEQFF. Supplemented by reference TRBV28 and TRBJ2-1, the full variable domain reads DVKVTQSSRYLVKRTGEKVFLECVQDMDHENMFWYRQDPGLGLRLIYFSYDVKMKEKGDIPEGYSVSREKKERFSLILESASTNQTSMYLCASSLGGRAHYNEQFFGPGTRLTVL.

V is TRBV2 and J is TRBJ2-1; 11 bases are a match to TRBD2. Germline lookup yields CDR1 SNHLY and CDR2 FYNNEI. The CDR3 runs to 17 residues. After removal of 5 bases from V and 10 bases from J, the junction contained 16 bases not matched to a gene. The chain's CDR3 is CASSNTRFLAGGVEQFF. The CDR3 bases are TGTGCCAGCAGTAACACCCGATTCCTAGCGGGAGGCGTCGAGCAGTTCTTC.

V is TRBV30 and J is TRBJ1-1; D is possibly TRBD1 (6 bases). The V and J ends lost 0 bases and 13 bases respectively, with 24 bases between them. Germline V gives CDR1 GTSNPN, CDR2 SVGIG (reference sequence). This CDR3 region has 15 residues. CDR3 loop: CAWSVQGTEHGSRFF. The CDR3 nucleotides read TGTGCCTGGAGTGTACAGGGAACGGAACACGGTTCTCGTTTCTTT.

The chain joins TRBV5-5 to TRBJ1-2, with D tentatively TRBD1 (5 bases). V dropped 4 bases and J dropped 8 bases, with 15 bases sitting between them. The germline CDR1 and CDR2 sequences are SGHKS and YYEKEE (reference sequence). This CDR3 contains 13 residues. The chain's CDR3 is CASSPGTVGGYTF. The DNA for the CDR3 is TGTGCCAGCAGCCCCGGGACGGTGGGGGGCTACACCTTC.

The gene calls are TRBV7-2 and TRBJ2-3; 9 positions match TRBD1. The CDR3 contains 14 residues. Germline CDR1 is SGHTA and CDR2 is FQGNSA. V lost 4 bases to trimming and J lost 5 bases; unmatched junction nucleotides: 4. The CDR3 region is CASSSTGGGDTQYF. The DNA for the CDR3 is TGTGCCAGCAGCTCGACAGGGGGAGGAGATACGCAGTATTTT.

The chain combines TRBV18 with TRBJ2-2; D not resolved. Germline lookup yields CDR1 KGHSH and CDR2 LQKENI. Trimming cost V 4 bases and J 1 base, with 10 bases left between them. CDR3 length equals 15 residues. CDR3 loop: CASSLTQQNTGELFF. The CDR3 DNA sequence: TGTGCCAGCTCACTGACTCAGCAGAACACCGGGGAGCTGTTTTTT.

The chain uses TRBV7-3 and TRBJ2-1; 9 bases map to TRBD1. After removal of 5 bases from V and 2 bases from J, the junction contained 4 bases not matched to a gene. The CDR3 totals 15 residues. Per germline, CDR1 SGHTA and CDR2 FQGTGA. CDR3 region: CASSQDRGAYNEQFF. CDR3 DNA sequence: TGTGCCAGCAGCCAGGACAGGGGAGCCTACAATGAGCAGTTCTTC. Based on the CDR3 plus reference TRBV7-3 and TRBJ2-1, the full variable domain is GAGVSQTPSNKVTEKGKYVELRCDPISGHTALYWYRQSLGQGPEFLIYFQGTGAADDSGLPNDRFFAVRPEGSVSTLKIQRTERGDSAVYLCASSQDRGAYNEQFFGPGTRLTVL.

V is TRBV5-4 and J is TRBJ2-6; D may match TRBD1 or TRBD2 (5 bases each). CDR1 is SGHNT, CDR2 YYREEE, per germline (reference sequence). V was clipped by 4 bases and J by 0 bases, with 14 bases between them. CDR3 length equals 17 residues. CDR3 protein: CASSAGTASSGANVLTF. The CDR3 DNA is TGTGCCAGCAGCGCCGGGACGGCTAGCTCTGGGGCCAACGTCCTGACTTTC. Using reference TRBV5-4 and TRBJ2-6 for the parts outside the CDR3, the full variable domain is ETGVTQSPTHLIKTRGQQVTLRCSSQSGHNTVSWYQQALGQGPQFIFQYYREEENGRGNFPPRFSGLQFPNYSSELNVNALELDDSALYLCASSAGTASSGANVLTFGAGSRLTVL.

The chain links TRBV6-1 to TRBJ1-2; D gene uncertain. The V gene's germline CDR1 is MNHNS and CDR2 SASEGT. The CDR3 is made up of 12 amino acids. V dropped 1 base and J dropped 4 bases, with 4 bases sitting between them. CDR3 in amino acids: CASSEGLYGYTF. CDR3 sequence (DNA): TGTGCCAGCAGTGAAGGTCTCTATGGCTACACCTTC.

The CDR3 region has the DNA TGCGCCAGCAGCCCGACTAGCGGGAGGTCCGGGGAGCTGTTTTTT. As protein: CASSPTSGRSGELFF. V usage is TRBV5-1 and J usage is TRBJ2-2; TRBD2 matches at 13 bases. There are 15 residues in the CDR3. After removal of 4 bases from V and 6 bases from J, the junction contained 3 bases not matched to a gene. Germline CDR1 SGHRS, CDR2 YFSETQ.

V usage is TRBV27 and J usage is TRBJ1-6, with no clear D. The germline V gene encodes CDR1 MNHEY and CDR2 SMNVEV (reference sequence). V shed 3 bases and J shed 2 bases, with 8 bases lying between them. The CDR3 is 15 residues long. In nucleotides, the CDR3 is TGTGCCAGCAGTTTTGAGCAGGCCTATAATTCACCCCTCCACTTT. It translates to CASSFEQAYNSPLHF.

This rearrangement joins TRBV7-2 to TRBJ2-3, with 8 bases aligning to TRBD2. In germline, CDR1 is SGHTA, CDR2 FQGNSA. CDR3 length equals 15 residues. J was trimmed by 4 bases and V by 1 base; bases with no gene match: 4. This CDR3 is CASSLVGLDADTQYF. CDR3 DNA sequence: TGTGCCAGCAGCTTAGTGGGACTAGATGCAGATACGCAGTATTTT.

J is TRBJ1-1 and V is TRBV20-1; D is unclear. The ends were cut back, 6 bases at V and 5 bases at J, with 7 bases in the middle. There are 10 residues in the CDR3. Germline assignment: CDR1 DFQATT and CDR2 SNEGSKA (reference sequence). The CDR3, as DNA: TGCAGTGCATCAGTTACTGAAGCTTTCTTT. It specifies CSASVTEAFF.

The chain uses TRBV7-3 and TRBJ2-2; TRBD1 is a possible D gene (6 bases). Germline lookup yields CDR1 SGHTA and CDR2 FQGTGA. The CDR3 covers 15 residues. V dropped 3 bases and J dropped 6 bases, with 14 bases sitting between them. The CDR3 is CASSLGQQGSGELFF. The DNA of the CDR3 is TGTGCCAGCAGCTTGGGCCAACAGGGATCCGGGGAGCTGTTTTTT.

The V call is TRBV29-1, the J call TRBJ1-1; TRBD1 is a possible D gene (5 bases). Trimming cost V 6 bases and J 3 bases, with 8 bases left between them. This CDR3 has 11 residues. CDR1 is SQVTM, CDR2 ANQGSEA, per germline. The DNA of the CDR3 is TGCAGCGTGGGGGGGGACACTGAAGCTTTCTTT. Translating it yields CSVGGDTEAFF. Full variable domain (outside the CDR3, taken from reference TRBV29-1 and TRBJ1-1): SAVISQKPSRDICQRGTSLTIQCQVDSQVTMMFWYRQQPGQSLTLIATANQGSEATYESGFVIDKFPISRPNLTFSTLTVSNMSPEDSSIYLCSVGGDTEAFFGQGTRLTVV.

The chain carries TRBV11-3 and TRBJ1-1; D not certain. The CDR3 totals 14 residues. From germline, CDR1 is SGHNT and CDR2 YENEEA. The germline V and J ends were trimmed by 5 bases and 1 base, with 11 bases remaining between them. CDR3 DNA sequence: TGTGCCAGCAGCGATAGGAGTGAGAACACTGAAGCTTTCTTT. It codes for CASSDRSENTEAFF. Variable domain in full (rest from reference TRBV11-3 and TRBJ1-1): EAGVVQSPRYKIIEKKQPVAFWCNPISGHNTLYWYLQNLGQGPELLIRYENEEAVDDSQLPKDRFSAERLKGVDSTLKIQPAELGDSAVYLCASSDRSENTEAFFGQGTRLTVV.

The V call is TRBV29-1, the J call TRBJ2-7, with D hard to call. V was clipped by 6 bases and J by 7 bases, with 19 bases between them. The CDR3 has 13 residues. The germline gives CDR1 SQVTM, CDR2 ANQGSEA. The CDR3 DNA reads TGCAGCGTCCTCAGTATCCGTCCGAGGGAGCAGTACTTC. This sequence encodes CSVLSIRPREQYF.

The J gene is TRBJ2-7, the V gene TRBV10-1, with 10 positions matching TRBD1. Germline V CDR1 and CDR2: WNHNN, SYGVQD (reference sequence). With V trimmed by 3 bases and J by 4 bases, 18 bases remained unmatched. CDR3 length equals 19 residues. The CDR3 loop is CASSEGIGGDRGRLYEQYF. The CDR3 DNA is TGCGCCAGCAGTGAAGGGATCGGTGGGGACAGGGGTCGGTTGTACGAGCAGTACTTC.